Given below is one TCR beta chain in context. This record comes from a study of radiation and T cells in renal cell carcinoma. The time point denotes: blood 2 weeks post-SBRT. The treatment was: 15 Gy SBRT to primary tumor, nephrectomy 4 weeks later. Clones were sequenced by immunoSEQ multiplex PCR, and TCRdb holds only the in-frame ones, with some missing. The table shows 100,000 to 150,000 clones, with around nine tenths occurring only once. CDR1 KGHSH and CDR2 LQKENI come from the germline V gene. V dropped 2 bases and J dropped 5 bases, with 15 bases sitting between them. The CDR3 covers 15 residues.

The source material was blood, sampled from a patient whose treatment included radiotherapy and nephrectomy. This clonotype originated in a woman aged 70 to 79 with renal cell carcinoma. The V and J genes are TRBV18 and TRBJ1-2; unclear D gene. The CDR3 DNA is TGTGCCAGCTCACCAAATTCCCAAGCCGGGTATGGCTACACCTTC. This encodes CASSPNSQAGYGYTF. Drawing the rest from reference TRBV18 and TRBJ1-2, the complete variable domain is NAGVMQNPRHLVRRRGQEARLRCSPMKGHSHVYWYRQLPEEGLKFMVYLQKENIIDESGMPKERFSAEFPKEGPSILRIQQVVRGDSAAYFCASSPNSQAGYGYTFGSGTRLTVV.